The next 7 T cell receptor beta chains were all read from a single sample in a study of Graves' ophthalmopathy and Graves' hyperthyroidism. Amplified TCR beta CDR3 regions were obtained using RNA transcripts as template. First-round RT-PCR used HTBI primers; second-round multiplex PCR followed. One entry per CDR3 protein, called by TCRdb with MiXCR from the multiplex PCR reads. The sample gives just over 400,000 distinct CDR3 sequences, roughly 20% of which show up once; more than 2.5% is in the top ten. The material sequenced was peripheral blood. The receptors shown here come from a woman aged 18 to 35 with stable Graves' hyperthyroidism.

In this sample, this clonotype turned up many times. The V and J genes are TRBV6-5 and TRBJ2-5; TRBD1 agrees at 8 bases. Per the germline V gene, CDR1 is MNHEY and CDR2 is SVGAGI. Trimming removed 2 bases from V and 1 base from J; junction bases left unmatched: 0. This CDR3 is built from 14 residues. CDR3 sequence (DNA): TGTGCCAGCAGTTACGGGACAGGCCAAGAGACCCAGTACTTC. It codes for CASSYGTGQETQYF.

This clonotype was seen many times. This chain joins TRBV5-1 and TRBJ1-1; TRBD1 is a possible D gene (5 bases). CDR1 and CDR2 (germline): SGHRS, YFSETQ. The length of the CDR3 is 14 residues. The ends were cut back, 4 bases at V and 6 bases at J, with 16 bases in the middle. The CDR3 sequence: CASSTQTSGPEAFF. DNA of the CDR3: TGCGCCAGCAGCACACAGACGTCGGGGCCTGAAGCTTTCTTT. Full variable domain (missing parts from reference TRBV5-1 and TRBJ1-1): KAGVTQTPRYLIKTRGQQVTLSCSPISGHRSVSWYQQTPGQGLQFLFEYFSETQRNKGNFPGRFSGRQFSNSRSEMNVSTLELGDSALYLCASSTQTSGPEAFFGQGTRLTVV.

This sequence joins TRBV11-1 and TRBJ2-2; D gene uncertain. V was trimmed by 7 bases and J by 3 bases, leaving 18 bases between them. The length of the CDR3 is 16 residues. Germline V lookup: CDR1 SGHAT, CDR2 FQDESV (reference sequence). As DNA, the CDR3 is TGTGCCAGCATCACCAGAGAAGGAGAGTACACCGGGGAGCTGTTTTTT. As protein: CASITREGEYTGELFF.

In its sample, this clonotype was seen many times. The chain combines TRBV2 with TRBJ1-2, with D unclear. V was cut by 4 bases and J by 4 bases, with 10 bases left in between. Germline CDR1 is SNHLY and CDR2 is FYNNEI. The CDR3 length is 13 residues. The CDR3 nucleotides are TGTGCCAGCAGTGCCCGGATTATCTATGGCTACACCTTC. This codes for CASSARIIYGYTF.

This clonotype was detected only once. This rearrangement joins TRBV30 to TRBJ1-5, with D perhaps TRBD1 (5 bases). The CDR3 covers 14 residues. Trimming removed 0 bases at V and 6 bases at J, with 12 bases between. Germline V gives CDR1 GTSNPN, CDR2 SVGIG (reference sequence). Here the CDR3 reads CAWSVKGISQPQHF. In nucleotides, the CDR3 is TGTGCCTGGAGTGTGAAGGGGATATCTCAGCCCCAGCATTTT.

This clonotype was counted many times. This rearrangement joins TRBV29-1 to TRBJ2-7, with TRBD2 identical over 7 bases. V lost 7 bases, J lost 3 bases, and 3 bases stayed unmatched. This CDR3 comprises 11 residues. Per germline, CDR1 SQVTM and CDR2 ANQGSEA. The CDR3 coding sequence is TGCAGCGCTAGGACTAGCTACGAGCAGTACTTC. It yields the protein CSARTSYEQYF.

This clonotype was seen more than once but under ten times. The V call is TRBV28, the J call TRBJ2-7; D ambiguous. Trimming shortened V by 3 bases and J by 2 bases, and 8 bases separated the two germline ends. Germline values: CDR1 MDHEN, CDR2 SYDVKM. The CDR3 is 13 residues long. The CDR3 DNA reads as TGTGCCAGCAGTTTGACTGCACCCTACGAGCAGTACTTC. Its translation: CASSLTAPYEQYF.